The 20 T cell receptor beta chains listed next were all sequenced from one sample in a study of shared clonotypes between healthy human individuals. TCRdb keeps only in-frame clones here, not all; method: immunoSEQ multiplex PCR. Of 650,000 to 750,000 clones in the sample, approximately 75% were seen once. The material sequenced was memory CD4+ T cells sorted from blood. The subset was: CD45RA-negative fraction. Source of these receptors: a young woman in good health.

This clone was recorded many times. The chain is built from TRBV6-1 and TRBJ1-1, with 7 bases aligning to TRBD1. The V gene end was trimmed by 8 bases and the J gene end by 7 bases; junction bases not matched to a gene: 7. Germline V gene data show CDR1 as MNHNS and CDR2 as SASEGT. The CDR3 is made up of 12 amino acids. In DNA, the CDR3 is TGTGCCAGCGTAGGACAGGTCTATGAAGCTTTCTTT. Translating gives CASVGQVYEAFF.

The rearrangement uses TRBV5-1 and TRBJ1-1, with D tentatively TRBD1 (6 bases). The CDR3 is 17 amino acids. The V gene lost 2 bases and the J gene lost 2 bases, with 19 bases spanning the gap. Germline V lookup: CDR1 SGHRS, CDR2 YFSETQ. CDR3 sequence: CASSFQPVRDKNTEAFF. CDR3 bases: TGCGCCAGCAGCTTCCAGCCTGTCCGGGACAAAAACACTGAAGCTTTCTTT.

The chain carries TRBV4-1 and TRBJ2-1; D is possibly TRBD2 (5 bases). Germline CDR1 is MGHRA and CDR2 is YSYEKL. The CDR3 is made up of 15 amino acids. Between the trimmed V and J ends, which lost 1 base and 4 bases, there was a span of 11 bases. CDR3 residues: CASSQGPAEYNEQFF. Here the CDR3 DNA reads TGCGCCAGCAGCCAAGGGCCAGCGGAATACAATGAGCAGTTCTTC.

V usage is TRBV27 and J usage is TRBJ1-5; D gene uncertain. Per the germline V gene, CDR1 is MNHEY and CDR2 is SMNVEV (reference sequence). The CDR3 contains 16 residues. The ends were cut back, 2 bases at V and 7 bases at J, with 18 bases in the middle. DNA of the CDR3: TGTGCCAGCAGTTTAAATGCGCCGGGCCTGGGGCAGCCCCAGCATTTT. Translated, it gives CASSLNAPGLGQPQHF.

There are a few counts of this clone. The J gene is TRBJ1-4, the V gene TRBV2, with D tentatively TRBD1 (5 bases). The CDR3 covers 15 residues. Trimming removed 3 bases from V and 4 bases from J, with 12 bases in between. The V gene's germline CDR1 is SNHLY and CDR2 FYNNEI. The CDR3 loop reads CASSDRGLNNEKLFF. DNA for the CDR3: TGTGCCAGCAGTGACCGGGGACTGAATAATGAAAAACTGTTTTTT. Full variable domain (missing parts from reference TRBV2 and TRBJ1-4): EPEVTQTPSHQVTQMGQEVILRCVPISNHLYFYWYRQILGQKVEFLVSFYNNEISEKSEIFDDQFSVERPDGSNFTLKIRSTKLEDSAMYFCASSDRGLNNEKLFFGSGTQLSVL.

The CDR3 spells CASSFGDVTGELFF. CDR3 nucleotide sequence: TGCGCCAGCAGCTTCGGTGACGTTACCGGGGAGCTGTTTTTT. The chain combines TRBV5-1 with TRBJ2-2; D is unresolved. Germline assignment: CDR1 SGHRS and CDR2 YFSETQ. The CDR3 runs 14 residues. V was shortened by 2 bases and J by 5 bases, with 10 bases between the two germline ends. The full variable domain, with the rest looked up from reference TRBV5-1 and TRBJ2-2, is KAGVTQTPRYLIKTRGQQVTLSCSPISGHRSVSWYQQTPGQGLQFLFEYFSETQRNKGNFPGRFSGRQFSNSRSEMNVSTLELGDSALYLCASSFGDVTGELFFGEGSRLTVL.

A few counts support this clone. The rearrangement links TRBV7-6 to TRBJ2-1; D uncertain. The CDR3 runs 15 residues. Germline V gives CDR1 SGHVS, CDR2 FNYEAQ. Trimming took 0 bases from V and 1 from J, leaving 7 bases between them. Here the CDR3 DNA reads TGTGCCAGCAGCTTAGCGGGCCTTTCCTACAATGAGCAGTTCTTC. It specifies CASSLAGLSYNEQFF.

This clone was seen more than once but under ten times. The chain combines TRBV14 with TRBJ2-2, with D unclear. CDR1 and CDR2 (germline): SGHDN, FVKESK. Trimming pared 2 bases from V and 0 bases from J, leaving 10 bases between. The CDR3 is made up of 16 amino acids. CDR3 bases: TGTGCCAGCAGCCAATCCAACGCGCCGAACACCGGGGAGCTGTTTTTT. Protein product: CASSQSNAPNTGELFF.

This clone has just one count. The chain links TRBV4-1 to TRBJ1-1; 10 bases map to TRBD1. This CDR3 has 18 amino acids. V gave up 3 bases and J gave up 5 bases; unmatched junction bases: 15. CDR1 is MGHRA, CDR2 YSYEKL, per germline. Here the CDR3 DNA reads TGCGCCAGCAGCCAGATCCTTGGGGGGGACAGGGGAAGAACTGAAGCTTTCTTT. Its protein product is CASSQILGGDRGRTEAFF.

Concerning this clone: This sample also contains other DNA sequences that code for the same CDR3. This sequence joins TRBV5-1 and TRBJ2-2, with 7 nucleotides matching TRBD2. V shed 0 bases, J shed 2 bases, and the junction held 4 bases outside the gene matches. The CDR3 totals 16 residues. In germline, CDR1 is SGHRS, CDR2 YFSETQ. CDR3 DNA: TGCGCCAGCAGCTTGGACGGGAGGCCCAACACCGGGGAGCTGTTTTTT. Translating it yields CASSLDGRPNTGELFF.

In this sample, this clone turned up a few times. This chain joins TRBV28 and TRBJ1-1; D uncertain. Germline CDR1 and CDR2: MDHEN and SYDVKM. This CDR3 has 15 amino acids. Trimming shortened V by 3 bases and J by 0 bases, and 11 bases separated the two germline ends. CDR3 in amino acids: CASSFLRSLNTEAFF. For the CDR3, the DNA is TGTGCCAGCAGTTTCTTGAGGTCCCTGAACACTGAAGCTTTCTTT.

The gene calls are TRBV30 and TRBJ1-2; the match to TRBD1 covers 7 bases. V shed 7 bases, J shed 7 bases, and the junction held 9 bases outside the gene matches. The CDR3 totals 12 residues. Germline loops: CDR1 GTSNPN, CDR2 SVGIG (reference sequence). The CDR3 loop reads CAYNRDRSGYTF. DNA of the CDR3: TGTGCCTATAACCGGGACAGATCTGGCTACACCTTC.

The gene calls are TRBV28 and TRBJ1-1; D is perhaps TRBD1 (5 bases). The CDR3 has 13 residues. The V and J ends lost 5 bases and 6 bases respectively, with 13 bases between them. From germline, CDR1 is MDHEN and CDR2 SYDVKM. CDR3 sequence reads: CASSNPRGAEAFF. The CDR3 DNA follows: TGTGCCAGCAGTAACCCACGGGGCGCTGAAGCTTTCTTT.

This chain connects TRBV19 to TRBJ1-3; D is perhaps TRBD1 (5 bases). The CDR3 contains 15 residues. The germline V gene has CDR1 LNHDA and CDR2 SQIVND (reference sequence). Trimming left V 3 bases short and J 1 base short, with 10 bases between. CDR3 amino acids: CASSIQGLSGNTIYF. The CDR3 DNA follows: TGTGCCAGTAGTATCCAGGGTCTTTCTGGAAACACCATATATTTT.

The chain is built from TRBV7-3 and TRBJ2-3; D possibly uses TRBD1 or TRBD2 (5 bases each). The CDR3 length is 16 residues. V was pared by 0 bases and J by 2 bases, with 12 bases between. The germline gives CDR1 SGHTA, CDR2 FQGTGA. The CDR3 sequence: CASSLTTDYLTDTQYF. In DNA form, the CDR3 reads TGTGCCAGCAGCTTAACGACAGACTACCTCACAGATACGCAGTATTTT.

This chain uses TRBV19 with TRBJ2-3; the D is unclear. CDR1 is LNHDA, CDR2 SQIVND, per germline (reference sequence). This CDR3 contains 13 residues. V was trimmed by 6 bases and J by 4 bases, leaving 11 bases between them. Here the CDR3 DNA reads TGTGCCAGTAGGGCAGTAGGTTCAGATACGCAGTATTTT. The encoded protein is CASRAVGSDTQYF.

V usage is TRBV15 and J usage is TRBJ2-7; 9 nucleotides match TRBD1. CDR1 and CDR2 from the germline V gene are LNHNV and YYDKDF (reference sequence). This CDR3 contains 16 residues. V dropped 4 bases and J dropped 1; count of bases not matched to a gene: 8. In DNA, the CDR3 is TGTGCCACCAGCACCGGCTCGACAGGGGGGTCCTACGAGCAGTACTTC. It encodes CATSTGSTGGSYEQYF.

The chain uses TRBV11-2 and TRBJ1-5; TRBD1 is a possible D gene (5 bases). CDR1 is SGHAT, CDR2 FQNNGV, per germline. Trimming cost V 5 bases and J 7 bases, with 18 bases left between them. This CDR3 comprises 15 residues. DNA of the CDR3: TGTGCCAGCAGCCAATCGGTAGGGGTAGGGCAGCCCCAGCATTTT. Protein: CASSQSVGVGQPQHF. The variable domain in full, with the rest retrieved from reference TRBV11-2 and TRBJ1-5, is EAGVAQSPRYKIIEKRQSVAFWCNPISGHATLYWYQQILGQGPKLLIQFQNNGVVDDSQLPKDRFSAERLKGVDSTLKIQPAKLEDSAVYLCASSQSVGVGQPQHFGDGTRLSIL.

This chain connects TRBV28 to TRBJ2-6, with TRBD1 matching over 9 bases. Germline trimming cut 6 bases from V and 4 bases from J; bases unmatched to any gene: 10. Looked up from germline, CDR1 is MDHEN and CDR2 is SYDVKM. The CDR3 has 17 amino acids. The CDR3 bases are TGTGCCAGCAGAACAGGGGGCGTCCGGCGCGGGGCCAACGTCCTGACTTTC. It specifies CASRTGGVRRGANVLTF.

The chain couples TRBV11-2 to TRBJ1-4, with D tentatively TRBD1 (6 bases). The CDR3 has 14 residues. Germline V lookup: CDR1 SGHAT, CDR2 FQNNGV. The V end was cut by 5 bases, the J end by 3 bases, with 10 bases between. The CDR3 nucleotides read TGTGCCAGCAGCCTAGGGGGTTCTAATGAAAAACTGTTTTTT. Protein product: CASSLGGSNEKLFF.